These 32 T cell receptor beta chains originate from one sample sequenced in a study of vaccination effects on CD4 cells after COVID-19. For these receptors, no antigen is known. Assay used: immunoSEQ multiplex PCR; TCRdb lists only in-frame clones, some missing. The profile covers tens of thousands of clones, with 65% to 80% appearing a single time and 4.5% to 6% taken by the ten largest. Culture proceeded for about ten days, and CD4+ T cells were then isolated. Here the sequenced sample was CD4+ T cells from PBMCs cultured without peptide, taken before COVID-19 vaccination. All receptors come from a human donor who received a COVID-19 vaccine.

This clone was recorded once. Here the CDR3 reads CASSGALNTEAFF. The DNA for the CDR3 is TGTGCCAGCAGCGGGGCCTTGAACACTGAAGCTTTCTTT. The V and J genes are TRBV3-1 (or the pseudogene TRBV3-2) and TRBJ1-1; weak D call: TRBD1 (5 bases). Germline V gene sequence: CDR1 LGHDT, CDR2 YNNKEL (reference sequence). This CDR3 spans 13 amino acids. Trimming stripped 5 bases from V and 0 bases from J, with 7 bases between.

The chain is built from TRBV5-6 and TRBJ2-2; no clear D. The CDR3 loop spans 13 amino acids. V was cut by 4 bases and J by 3 bases, with 7 bases left in between. Germline-derived CDR1 and CDR2 are SGHDT and YYEEEE. CDR3 DNA sequence: TGTGCCAGCAGCCAACGTTACACCGGGGAGCTGTTTTTT. It is translated as CASSQRYTGELFF.

The chain employs TRBV24-1 and TRBJ1-2; 10 bases align to TRBD1. Trimming removed 3 bases from V and 5 bases from J; junction bases left unmatched: 2. Germline lookup yields CDR1 KGHDR and CDR2 SFDVKD. The CDR3 is 14 residues long. Here the CDR3 DNA reads TGTGCCACCAGTGATCAGGGACAGGGGTATGGCTACACCTTC. Its protein product is CATSDQGQGYGYTF.

The chain joins TRBV18 to TRBJ2-7; D not resolved. The germline V gene encodes CDR1 KGHSH and CDR2 LQKENI. The V end was cut by 0 bases, the J end by 5 bases, with 8 bases between. CDR3 length: 13 residues. This CDR3 is CASSPPSFNEQYF. CDR3 nucleotide sequence: TGTGCCAGCTCACCACCCTCCTTCAACGAGCAGTACTTC. The whole variable domain, remainder taken from reference TRBV18 and TRBJ2-7, is NAGVMQNPRHLVRRRGQEARLRCSPMKGHSHVYWYRQLPEEGLKFMVYLQKENIIDESGMPKERFSAEFPKEGPSILRIQQVVRGDSAAYFCASSPPSFNEQYFGPGTRLTVT.

The chain employs TRBV27 and TRBJ1-3; D not resolved. Trimming stripped 4 bases from V and 2 bases from J, with 3 bases between. There are 12 residues in the CDR3. Germline CDR1 is MNHEY and CDR2 is SMNVEV (reference sequence). Here the CDR3 DNA reads TGTGCCAGCAGTTCGACTGGAAACACCATATATTTT. It encodes CASSSTGNTIYF.

The genes are TRBV4-1 and TRBJ2-1; the match to TRBD1 covers 9 bases. Germline CDR1 MGHRA, CDR2 YSYEKL. V trimming: 3 bases; J trimming: 9 bases; junction bases outside the gene matches: 12. This CDR3 is 16 amino acids long. The DNA for the CDR3 is TGCGCCAGCAGCCATCCCCCTCGGGACAGGGCTACTGAGCAGTTCTTC. Amino acids: CASSHPPRDRATEQFF.

This chain joins TRBV4-1 and TRBJ2-3; D ambiguous. This CDR3 comprises 11 residues. The V end lost 6 bases, the J end lost 5 bases, and 6 bases lay between the germline ends. Germline V gene sequence: CDR1 MGHRA, CDR2 YSYEKL. The DNA for the CDR3 is TGCGCCAGCAGGACCCAAGATACGCAGTATTTT. Amino acid sequence: CASRTQDTQYF.

The chain recombines TRBV6-5 with TRBJ2-7; TRBD2 might be the D (5 bases). Germline V gene data show CDR1 as MNHEY and CDR2 as SVGAGI. The CDR3 is made up of 12 amino acids. V was clipped by 7 bases and J by 3 bases, with 10 bases between them. The CDR3 loop is CASKVGDYEQYF. In nucleotides, the CDR3 is TGTGCCAGCAAGGTCGGGGACTACGAGCAGTACTTC.

The chain uses TRBV12-3 or TRBV12-4 and TRBJ2-3; D is undetermined. V was clipped by 6 bases and J by 0 bases, with 7 bases between them. The CDR3 length is 13 residues. For the CDR3, the DNA is TGTGCCAGCAGCCGCCTGAGCACAGATACGCAGTATTTT. This codes for CASSRLSTDTQYF.

This clone was detected many times. The chain couples TRBV9 to TRBJ2-2; D gene unclear. This CDR3 has 15 amino acids. V lost 3 bases, J lost 2 bases, and 11 bases lay in between. Per the germline V gene, CDR1 is SGDLS and CDR2 is YYNGEE. The CDR3 nucleotides are TGTGCCAGCAGCGAGCAGACAACCAACACCGGGGAGCTGTTTTTT. Translation gives CASSEQTTNTGELFF.

The gene calls are TRBV2 and TRBJ2-5, with 9 bases fitting TRBD1. Germline V gene sequence: CDR1 SNHLY, CDR2 FYNNEI. V was pared by 4 bases and J by 1 base, with 4 bases of the junction left unmatched. The CDR3 consists of 15 residues. The CDR3 nucleotides are TGTGCCAGCAGTGCCTTGACAGGGGGCCAAGAGACCCAGTACTTC. Amino acid sequence: CASSALTGGQETQYF.

The rearrangement uses TRBV4-3 and TRBJ2-3; possibly TRBD2 for D (6 bases). The CDR3 totals 16 residues. Germline V gene lookup returns CDR1 LGHNA and CDR2 YSLEER. Trimming removed 4 bases from V and 0 bases from J, with 14 bases in between. CDR3 residues: CASSPGTSSSTDTQYF. CDR3 nucleotides: TGCGCCAGCAGCCCGGGGACTTCCTCTAGCACAGATACGCAGTATTTT.

The chain combines TRBV28 with TRBJ1-5, with 7 bases fitting TRBD1. V was pared by 3 bases and J by 11 bases, with 7 bases of the junction left unmatched. CDR1 is MDHEN and CDR2 is SYDVKM in the germline V gene. The CDR3 is made up of 13 amino acids. This CDR3 is CASSLVTGEAQHF. The CDR3 region has the DNA TGTGCCAGCAGTTTGGTAACAGGGGAGGCCCAGCATTTT.

The chain recombines TRBV7-2 with TRBJ1-1; the D is unclear. Germline assignment: CDR1 SGHTA and CDR2 FQGNSA. This CDR3 spans 14 amino acids. V shed 5 bases and J shed 4 bases, with 14 bases lying between them. CDR3 bases: TGTGCCAGCAGCCCCAATAGGTTAGGCACTGAAGCTTTCTTT. As protein: CASSPNRLGTEAFF. Looking up the rest from reference TRBV7-2 and TRBJ1-1 gives the full variable domain: GAGVSQSPSNKVTEKGKDVELRCDPISGHTALYWYRQSLGQGLEFLIYFQGNSAPDKSGLPSDRFSAERTGGSVSTLTIQRTQQEDSAVYLCASSPNRLGTEAFFGQGTRLTVV.

This rearrangement joins TRBV5-5 to TRBJ2-1; maybe TRBD2 (5 bases). The V gene lost 1 base and the J gene lost 1 base, with 9 bases spanning the gap. Germline values: CDR1 SGHKS, CDR2 YYEKEE (reference sequence). This CDR3 is built from 15 residues. CDR3 region: CASSLKRESYNEQFF. CDR3 DNA: TGTGCCAGCAGCTTGAAGAGGGAGTCCTACAATGAGCAGTTCTTC.

The CDR3 region has the DNA TGTGCCAGTTTTCCGGGACAGGGGCCCTACGAGCAGTACTTC. Protein sequence: CASFPGQGPYEQYF. The V gene is TRBV6-5, the J gene TRBJ2-7, with TRBD1 matching over 10 bases. Germline V lookup: CDR1 MNHEY, CDR2 SVGAGI. Trimming removed 9 bases from V and 2 bases from J; junction bases left unmatched: 7. CDR3 length: 14 residues.

CDR3 residues: CASSLGSNTEAFF. DNA of the CDR3: TGTGCCAGTAGTCTCGGGTCGAACACTGAAGCTTTCTTT. V and J are TRBV19 and TRBJ1-1; the D is unclear. This CDR3 comprises 13 residues. From germline, CDR1 is LNHDA and CDR2 SQIVND (reference sequence). V dropped 5 bases and J dropped 1 base, with 8 bases sitting between them.

There are a few counts of this clone. V is TRBV4-2 and J is TRBJ2-1; possible D gene TRBD2, 6 bases. Germline lookup yields CDR1 LGHNA and CDR2 YNFKEQ. This CDR3 comprises 13 residues. V was pared by 4 bases and J by 8 bases, with 12 bases between. CDR3: CASSPRGGDEQFF. In DNA, the CDR3 is TGTGCCAGCAGCCCCAGAGGCGGGGATGAGCAGTTCTTC.

The chain couples TRBV3-1 (or the pseudogene TRBV3-2) to TRBJ2-3; a weak D match, TRBD2 (6 bases). This CDR3 region has 12 residues. With 4 bases removed from V and 9 bases from J, the gap between germline ends came to 11 bases. Per the germline V gene, CDR1 is LGHDT and CDR2 is YNNKEL (reference sequence). The CDR3 DNA reads as TGTGCCAGCAGCCCCCGACTAGGAACGCAGTATTTT. Translation: CASSPRLGTQYF.

The chain links TRBV28 to TRBJ1-2, with D unresolved. CDR1 is MDHEN, CDR2 SYDVKM, per germline. Deletions cut 3 bases from V and 8 bases from J, with 10 bases between. CDR3 length: 12 residues. DNA of the CDR3: TGTGCCAGCAGTTTCTGGACTGACGGCTACACCTTC. As protein: CASSFWTDGYTF.

This clone was counted only a few times. The gene calls are TRBV7-9 and TRBJ1-6; D is unclear. CDR1 is SEHNR, CDR2 FQNEAQ, per germline (reference sequence). There are 14 residues in the CDR3. The V end lost 4 bases, the J end lost 5 bases, and 9 bases lay between the germline ends. The CDR3 here is CASSSFGDNSPLHF. Written as DNA, the CDR3 is TGTGCCAGCAGCTCTTTTGGGGATAATTCACCCCTCCACTTT.

This chain links TRBV27 with TRBJ2-7, with TRBD2 identical over 8 bases. The CDR3 consists of 13 residues. Germline CDR1 MNHEY, CDR2 SMNVEV (reference sequence). With 8 bases clipped from V and 3 bases from J, the junction kept 6 bases outside the gene matches. The CDR3 DNA reads TGTGCCAGCGTGGTAGCGGGAAACTACGAGCAGTACTTC. It translates to CASVVAGNYEQYF.

The chain couples TRBV19 to TRBJ1-5; D unresolved. Deletions cut 5 bases from V and 2 bases from J, with 7 bases between. The length of the CDR3 is 13 residues. The germline CDR1 and CDR2 sequences are LNHDA and SQIVND (reference sequence). The chain's CDR3 is CASSQGGNQPQHF. The CDR3 coding sequence is TGTGCCAGTAGTCAAGGTGGCAATCAGCCCCAGCATTTT.

This clone was seen just once. This rearrangement joins TRBV5-1 to TRBJ2-5; D unresolved. There are 13 residues in the CDR3. CDR1 and CDR2 from the germline V gene are SGHRS and YFSETQ. V was clipped by 4 bases and J by 1 base, with 8 bases between them. This CDR3 is CASSLLSQETQYF. The CDR3 DNA is TGCGCCAGCAGCCTCCTTAGCCAAGAGACCCAGTACTTC.

This clone was detected a few times. This chain connects TRBV6-2 or TRBV6-3 to TRBJ1-1; D is unclear. This CDR3 has 11 amino acids. Between the trimmed V and J ends, which lost 6 bases and 4 bases, there was a span of 6 bases. Germline CDR1 MNHEY, CDR2 SVGEGT. CDR3 region: CASSQGTEAFF. In DNA form, the CDR3 reads TGTGCCAGCAGCCAAGGCACTGAAGCTTTCTTT.

This chain joins TRBV2 and TRBJ2-1; D gene ambiguous. Trimming removed 6 bases from V and 6 bases from J, with 15 bases in between. The CDR3 sequence is 14 residues long. Germline V gene sequence: CDR1 SNHLY, CDR2 FYNNEI. CDR3 protein: CASSLLLAANEQFF. The CDR3 DNA is TGTGCCAGCAGCCTTCTCTTGGCCGCCAATGAGCAGTTCTTC.

This rearrangement joins TRBV15 to TRBJ2-1; 7 nucleotides agree with TRBD2. V lost 2 bases, J lost 5 bases, and 9 bases stayed unmatched. The CDR3 runs to 16 residues. Germline CDR1 is LNHNV and CDR2 is YYDKDF (reference sequence). The CDR3: CATSRSTAGNDNEQFF. As DNA, the CDR3 is TGTGCCACCAGCAGATCAACAGCGGGGAATGACAATGAGCAGTTCTTC.

The chain carries TRBV2 and TRBJ2-2, with D hard to call. CDR1 and CDR2 from the germline V gene are SNHLY and FYNNEI. This CDR3 is 14 amino acids long. V lost 6 bases and J 8 bases, leaving 16 bases between the germline ends. As DNA, the CDR3 is TGTGCCAGCAGCCGCGAAAGACTGCGAGGGGAGCTGTTTTTT. Translated: CASSRERLRGELFF.

This sequence joins TRBV18 and TRBJ2-7; possibly TRBD1 for D (5 bases). Germline CDR1 is KGHSH and CDR2 is LQKENI. With 1 base removed from V and 6 bases from J, the gap between germline ends came to 7 bases. The CDR3 has 12 amino acids. CDR3 sequence: CASSPRRGEQYF. Written as DNA, the CDR3 is TGTGCCAGCTCACCACGAAGGGGCGAGCAGTACTTC.

This sequence joins TRBV9 and TRBJ2-1; perhaps D is TRBD1 or TRBD2 (5 bases each). Trimming removed 0 bases from V and 8 bases from J, with 15 bases in between. CDR3 length: 15 amino acids. CDR1 SGDLS and CDR2 YYNGEE come from the germline V gene. This chain's CDR3 is CASSVAFFGGYEQFF. Here the CDR3 DNA reads TGTGCCAGCAGCGTAGCATTTTTTGGGGGTTATGAGCAGTTCTTC.

This clone was seen a handful of times. The chain couples TRBV30 to TRBJ2-1, with D possibly TRBD2 on 5 matching bases. Trimming shortened V by 2 bases and J by 4 bases, and 9 bases separated the two germline ends. The CDR3 contains 13 residues. In germline, CDR1 is GTSNPN, CDR2 SVGIG (reference sequence). The CDR3 here is CAWSRGIYNEQFF. DNA for the CDR3: TGTGCCTGGAGTCGAGGGATATACAATGAGCAGTTCTTC.

The chain joins TRBV6-6 to TRBJ1-5, with 8 positions matching TRBD1. This CDR3 contains 13 residues. V lost 6 bases and J lost 5; bases outside the gene matches: 3. Germline V lookup: CDR1 MNHNY, CDR2 SVGAGI (reference sequence). The CDR3 region has the DNA TGTGCCAGCAGAGGGACAGGAGATCAGCCCCAGCATTTT. Protein: CASRGTGDQPQHF.